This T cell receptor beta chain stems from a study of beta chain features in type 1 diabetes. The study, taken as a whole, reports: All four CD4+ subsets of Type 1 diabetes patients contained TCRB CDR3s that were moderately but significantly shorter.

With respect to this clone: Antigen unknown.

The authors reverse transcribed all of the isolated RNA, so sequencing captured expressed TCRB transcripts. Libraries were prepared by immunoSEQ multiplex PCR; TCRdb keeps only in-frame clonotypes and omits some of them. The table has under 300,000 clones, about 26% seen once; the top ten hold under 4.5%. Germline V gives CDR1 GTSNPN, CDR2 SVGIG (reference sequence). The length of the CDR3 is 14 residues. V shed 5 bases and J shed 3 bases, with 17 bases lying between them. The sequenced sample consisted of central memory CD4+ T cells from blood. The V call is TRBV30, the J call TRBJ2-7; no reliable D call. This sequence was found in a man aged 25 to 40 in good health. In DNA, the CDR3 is TGTGCCTGGCAAGATTCTCCGGCCGACTACGAGCAGTACTTC. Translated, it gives CAWQDSPADYEQYF.